Given below is one T cell receptor (beta chain) in context. Source study methods: Nucleated cell number was recorded as an estimate derived from reference gene primer amplification. Data came from immunoSEQ multiplex PCR; TCRdb stores just in-frame clones and leaves some out. The D gene and trimming were derived from the DNA, and the V and J assignments and clone size from that table. Among hundreds of thousands of clones, about 90% were seen once, and the ten largest hold 2.5% to 4%. The data belong to a study of blood T cell repertoires in COVID-19. The wider study: From T cells, B-cell-depleted T cells, or PBMCs came the material, which was cDNA or gDNA.

Germline V gene data show CDR1 as SGHTA and CDR2 as FQGNSA. This CDR3 comprises 14 residues. Trimming cost V 8 bases and J 1 base, with 14 bases left between them. This chain uses TRBV7-2 with TRBJ1-1; D is possibly TRBD1 (6 bases). Sequenced material: peripheral blood. The source is a woman aged 18-29 years who had recovered from COVID-19. In DNA form, the CDR3 reads TGTGCCAGCGCCAAGGAACAGGGGAACACTGAAGCTTTCTTT. Amino acids: CASAKEQGNTEAFF.